The 28 T cell receptor beta chains reported below all come from one sample, sequenced in a study of shared clonotypes between healthy human individuals (dated by TCRdb to about 2020). To prepare the library, the immunoSEQ multiplex PCR assay was applied. Imported from immuneACCESS, the table was reduced by TCRdb to in-frame sequences with V and J called. These copies leave out some clones; in studies compared against another copy, an unresolved V gene accounts for under half, and the cause of the remainder is not known. The sample contains 450,000 to 650,000 clones, around 81% of them found a single time. The ten top clones hold more than 10% of the sample. The sequencing sample was made of PBMCs. Every receptor here comes from a woman in her thirties or forties in good health. Some clones in this sample may be carry-over from other donors' samples.

This rearrangement joins TRBV4-1 to TRBJ1-1; tentative D call: TRBD1 (6 bases). Germline V CDR1 and CDR2: MGHRA, YSYEKL. This CDR3 is 13 amino acids long. Trimming pared 5 bases from V and 3 bases from J, leaving 10 bases between. The CDR3 DNA is TGCGCCAGCAGCACCAGGGGTTACACTGAAGCTTTCTTT. Translation gives CASSTRGYTEAFF.

The chain recombines TRBV9 with TRBJ1-1; D might be TRBD1 (6 bases). The ends were cut back, 3 bases at V and 0 bases at J, with 12 bases in the middle. The CDR3 loop spans 15 amino acids. CDR1 and CDR2 (germline): SGDLS, YYNGEE. Written as DNA, the CDR3 is TGTGCCAGCAGCGCCGGGACAAAAATGAACACTGAAGCTTTCTTT. This sequence encodes CASSAGTKMNTEAFF.

The V gene is TRBV6-6, the J gene TRBJ2-7; 9 nucleotides align to TRBD1. The CDR3 consists of 14 residues. V gave up 6 bases and J gave up 3 bases; unmatched junction bases: 6. Germline values: CDR1 MNHNY, CDR2 SVGAGI (reference sequence). The CDR3 sequence is CASSLGTGRYEQYF. DNA of the CDR3: TGTGCCAGCAGCCTTGGGACAGGGCGCTACGAGCAGTACTTC.

The chain couples TRBV14 to TRBJ1-2, with 7 bases that match TRBD1. The V and J ends lost 1 base and 4 bases, in that order; junction bases with no gene match: 9. The CDR3 runs 16 residues. The germline gives CDR1 SGHDN, CDR2 FVKESK. CDR3 sequence: CASSQGRGWTGYGYTF. In DNA, the CDR3 is TGTGCCAGCAGCCAAGGCCGCGGTTGGACAGGCTATGGCTACACCTTC.

The chain uses TRBV5-1 and TRBJ1-4; the D gene is possibly TRBD1 (5 bases). V was clipped by 4 bases and J by 5 bases, with 12 bases between them. Germline V lookup: CDR1 SGHRS, CDR2 YFSETQ. The CDR3 extends over 14 amino acids. CDR3 DNA sequence: TGCGCCAGCAGCGGGGGACGGTCAAATGAAAAACTGTTTTTT. Its translation: CASSGGRSNEKLFF.

The chain combines TRBV6-1 with TRBJ2-4; 10 positions match TRBD2. V gave up 7 bases and J gave up 9 bases; unmatched junction bases: 12. This CDR3 is 15 amino acids long. Germline-derived CDR1 and CDR2 are MNHNS and SASEGT. The CDR3 region is CASIRLAGPPGIQYF. DNA of the CDR3: TGTGCCAGCATCCGACTAGCGGGTCCGCCTGGCATTCAGTACTTC.

This clone was counted once. Sequence at one end of the junction differs from germline and may be a read error. Different DNA sequences within this sample yield the same CDR3. The chain employs TRBV28 and TRBJ1-2; a weak D match, TRBD1 (6 bases). The CDR3 covers 13 residues. The germline V gene has CDR1 MDHEN and CDR2 SYDVKM. In nucleotides, the CDR3 is TGTGCCAGCACTTTACGGGGGGCCGGTGGCTACACCTTC. It specifies CASTLRGAGGYTF.

This chain links TRBV18 with TRBJ2-7; TRBD2 matches at 16 bases. The J segment lost 7 bases and the V segment lost 2 bases, leaving 2 bases of the junction unmatched. The length of the CDR3 is 15 residues. Germline assignment: CDR1 KGHSH and CDR2 LQKENI. The CDR3 reads CASSPGTSGRGEQYF. In DNA, the CDR3 is TGTGCCAGCTCACCAGGGACTAGCGGGAGGGGTGAGCAGTACTTC. Full variable domain (rest looked up from reference TRBV18 and TRBJ2-7): NAGVMQNPRHLVRRRGQEARLRCSPMKGHSHVYWYRQLPEEGLKFMVYLQKENIIDESGMPKERFSAEFPKEGPSILRIQQVVRGDSAAYFCASSPGTSGRGEQYFGPGTRLTVT.

The chain employs TRBV29-1 and TRBJ2-2; the D is unclear. Per germline, CDR1 SQVTM and CDR2 ANQGSEA. Trimming removed 7 bases at V and 2 bases at J, with 17 bases between. CDR3 length: 15 residues. The CDR3 DNA reads TGCAGCGCCGCCCCCCTGAGTCCAAACACCGGGGAGCTGTTTTTT. Translation: CSAAPLSPNTGELFF.

The chain links TRBV5-1 to TRBJ2-2; 15 nucleotides agree with TRBD2. The CDR3 is 17 amino acids. In germline, CDR1 is SGHRS, CDR2 YFSETQ. Trimming at V came to 5 bases and at J to 6 bases, leaving 8 bases not matched to a gene. The CDR3 sequence is CASSHGLAGGQAGELFF. The CDR3 DNA follows: TGCGCCAGCAGTCATGGACTAGCGGGAGGGCAAGCCGGGGAGCTGTTTTTT.

The chain recombines TRBV7-9 with TRBJ2-1; D not resolved. CDR3 length: 9 residues. CDR1 and CDR2 from the germline V gene are SEHNR and FQNEAQ (reference sequence). The CDR3 spells CVVGNEQFF. CDR3 in DNA: TGTGTTGTGGGGAATGAGCAGTTCTTC.

Written as DNA, the CDR3 is TGTGCCAGCAGCCAAGGTACGACTAGAGTCGGCACCGGGGAGCTGTTTTTT. Translation: CASSQGTTRVGTGELFF. This chain uses TRBV4-2 with TRBJ2-2, with D possibly matching TRBD2 (6 bases). V lost 1 base and J 4 bases, leaving 16 bases between the germline ends. Germline CDR1 and CDR2: LGHNA and YNFKEQ. CDR3 size: 17 residues.

This chain uses TRBV7-9 with TRBJ2-7, with D unclear. Germline CDR1 is SEHNR and CDR2 is FQNEAQ (reference sequence). The CDR3 runs 12 residues. V lost 1 base, J lost 7 bases, and 8 bases lay in between. As DNA, the CDR3 is TGTGCCAGCAGCTTAGTAACACGTGAGCAGTACTTC. It codes for CASSLVTREQYF.

The chain couples TRBV4-1 to TRBJ2-2, with a weak D call TRBD2 (5 bases). Trimming pared 1 base from V and 7 bases from J, leaving 16 bases between. Per germline, CDR1 MGHRA and CDR2 YSYEKL. The CDR3 has 16 residues. The CDR3: CASSQGAGRQSGELFF. The CDR3 DNA reads TGCGCCAGCAGCCAAGGGGCGGGCAGGCAGAGCGGGGAGCTGTTTTTT.

This clone has just a few counts. The chain recombines TRBV18 with TRBJ1-1; D is uncertain. Germline loops: CDR1 KGHSH, CDR2 LQKENI. Trimming removed 4 bases from V and 0 bases from J, with 18 bases in between. The CDR3 contains 17 residues. CDR3 bases: TGTGCCAGCTCACTCTATGATCTCGGCCCCATGAACACTGAAGCTTTCTTT. Translated, it gives CASSLYDLGPMNTEAFF. The variable domain in full, with the rest retrieved from reference TRBV18 and TRBJ1-1, is NAGVMQNPRHLVRRRGQEARLRCSPMKGHSHVYWYRQLPEEGLKFMVYLQKENIIDESGMPKERFSAEFPKEGPSILRIQQVVRGDSAAYFCASSLYDLGPMNTEAFFGQGTRLTVV.

This clone has just one count. The chain has TRBV10-2 and TRBJ2-5; 8 nucleotides agree with TRBD2. Germline CDR1 is WSHSY and CDR2 is SAAADI. Trimming cost V 4 bases and J 2 bases; bases outside gene matches: 3. This CDR3 contains 14 residues. For the CDR3, the DNA is TGCGCCAGCAGTGGGGCTAGCGGGCAAGAGACCCAGTACTTC. Translation: CASSGASGQETQYF.

This clone was seen a handful of times. The chain joins TRBV30 to TRBJ2-7; no firm D call. Germline V lookup: CDR1 GTSNPN, CDR2 SVGIG (reference sequence). There are 13 residues in the CDR3. Trimming left V 2 bases short and J 3 bases short, with 11 bases between. CDR3 sequence reads: CAWSTHELYEQYF. CDR3 bases: TGTGCCTGGAGTACGCACGAACTCTACGAGCAGTACTTC.

The chain links TRBV7-7 to TRBJ2-5; D perhaps matches TRBD1 (6 bases). CDR3 length: 13 amino acids. Germline V gene lookup returns CDR1 SSHAT and CDR2 FNYEAQ (reference sequence). Trimming pared 5 bases from V and 1 base from J, leaving 8 bases between. CDR3 DNA: TGTGCCAGCAGCCAGGGGCCCCAAGAGACCCAGTACTTC. As protein: CASSQGPQETQYF.

The chain joins TRBV7-9 to TRBJ2-2; 7 positions agree with TRBD1. The length of the CDR3 is 16 residues. Germline-derived CDR1 and CDR2 are SEHNR and FQNEAQ (reference sequence). V was clipped by 6 bases and J by 1 base; unmatched bases: 8. The CDR3 nucleotides are TGTGCCAGCAGTTACCGGGGACAGCGGAACACCGGGGAGCTGTTTTTT. This gives the protein CASSYRGQRNTGELFF.

The chain carries TRBV11-2 and TRBJ1-3; TRBD1 might be the D (6 bases). CDR3 length: 16 amino acids. Trimming removed 3 bases from V and 0 bases from J, with 12 bases in between. Per germline, CDR1 SGHAT and CDR2 FQNNGV. The CDR3 loop is CASSLDRGFSGNTIYF. DNA for the CDR3: TGTGCCAGCAGCTTGGACAGAGGATTCTCTGGAAACACCATATATTTT.

The V gene is TRBV9, the J gene TRBJ2-1; TRBD2 matches at 7 bases. Germline CDR1 and CDR2: SGDLS and YYNGEE. The trim removed 0 bases at V and 4 bases at J, leaving 4 bases unmatched. CDR3 size: 15 residues. DNA of the CDR3: TGTGCCAGCAGCGTAGGCGGGAGTGAATACAATGAGCAGTTCTTC. Amino acid sequence: CASSVGGSEYNEQFF. The variable domain in full, completed from reference TRBV9 and TRBJ2-1, reads DSGVTQTPKHLITATGQRVTLRCSPRSGDLSVYWYQQSLDQGLQFLIQYYNGEERAKGNILERFSAQQFPDLHSELNLSSLELGDSALYFCASSVGGSEYNEQFFGPGTRLTVL.

The V call is TRBV5-1, the J call TRBJ2-3; TRBD2 agrees at 10 bases. Germline values: CDR1 SGHRS, CDR2 YFSETQ. The CDR3 runs 16 residues. The V gene end was trimmed by 1 base and the J gene end by 3 bases; junction bases not matched to a gene: 5. In DNA, the CDR3 is TGCGCCAGCAGCTTGTTCGGACTAGCGGAGACAGATACGCAGTATTTT. Translation gives CASSLFGLAETDTQYF.

This clone has a single count. The chain combines TRBV7-9 with TRBJ2-7, with D possibly TRBD1 on 6 matching bases. Between the trimmed V and J ends, which lost 9 bases and 2 bases, there was a span of 14 bases. CDR1 is SEHNR and CDR2 is FQNEAQ in the germline V gene (reference sequence). The CDR3 extends over 13 amino acids. The CDR3 sequence is CARRGTDTYEQYF. For the CDR3, the DNA is TGTGCCAGGAGGGGGACGGATACCTACGAGCAGTACTTC.

V usage is TRBV11-2 and J usage is TRBJ2-5, with D possibly being TRBD1 (6 bases). The germline V and J ends were trimmed by 3 bases and 1 base, with 9 bases remaining between them. There are 14 residues in the CDR3. Germline loops: CDR1 SGHAT, CDR2 FQNNGV. Written as DNA, the CDR3 is TGTGCCAGCAGCTTTACGACAGGCCAAGAGACCCAGTACTTC. Translated, it gives CASSFTTGQETQYF.

CDR3 nucleotides: TGTGCCTGGAGCGCCGGGACAGGGTCCGGCTACACCTTC. Translation: CAWSAGTGSGYTF. This sequence joins TRBV30 and TRBJ1-2, with TRBD1 identical over 9 bases. Germline V gene lookup returns CDR1 GTSNPN and CDR2 SVGIG (reference sequence). V shed 3 bases, J shed 8 bases, and the junction held 7 bases outside the gene matches. This CDR3 is built from 13 residues.

This rearrangement joins TRBV28 to TRBJ2-7; TRBD2 agrees at 8 bases. The ends lost 6 bases at V and 2 bases at J; junction bases unmatched: 9. This CDR3 region has 15 residues. Looked up from germline, CDR1 is MDHEN and CDR2 is SYDVKM. CDR3 sequence: CASRAGTSATYEQYF. DNA of the CDR3: TGTGCCAGCAGAGCCGGGACTAGTGCTACCTACGAGCAGTACTTC.

In regard to this clone: The same CDR3 is also encoded by other DNA sequences in this sample. The chain has TRBV5-1 and TRBJ2-6; tentative D call: TRBD1 (6 bases). V lost 0 bases and J 4 bases, leaving 11 bases between the germline ends. Germline assignment: CDR1 SGHRS and CDR2 YFSETQ. CDR3 length equals 16 residues. This CDR3 reads CASSLEVGAGANVLTF. As DNA, the CDR3 is TGCGCCAGCAGCTTGGAGGTGGGGGCCGGGGCCAACGTCCTGACTTTC.

This clone was recorded once. The chain uses TRBV14 and TRBJ1-1; TRBD1 matches 9 bases. Germline loops: CDR1 SGHDN, CDR2 FVKESK. V shed 4 bases, J shed 2 bases, and the junction held 5 bases outside the gene matches. CDR3 length equals 15 residues. The CDR3 DNA reads TGTGCCAGCAGCCTCCGGACAGGGGTTAACACTGAAGCTTTCTTT. Amino acid sequence: CASSLRTGVNTEAFF.